The subject of this entry is one T cell receptor (beta chain). It lacks a known antigen. Within one base of it there is no much larger clone, and no base qualities were kept. Receptors were amplified or captured by the immunoSEQ multiplex PCR assay. Following the manufacturer's protocol, the hsTCRB Kit was used to amplify rearranged TCR beta chain sequences. Sequencing of TCRB libraries was carried out on an Illumina MiSeq. Regarding the original processing steps: Demultiplexing, trimming and gene mapping were performed with the kit vendor's proprietary platform. TCRdb mirrors the immuneACCESS table, restricted to in-frame sequences. Some clones are absent from its copies; in checked studies, under half trace to an unresolved V gene, and the reason for the others is unknown. V, J and clone size derive from that table, while D and trimming were established from the DNA sequence. The sample table lists around 60,000 clones, approximately 81% of them with a count of one. The ten largest make up roughly 4% of the sample.

This record comes from a study of a mutant IDH1 vaccine in newly diagnosed glioma listed by TCRdb under 2021. At the level of the whole study: In the chemotherapy-containing groups, vaccination started alongside temozolomide cycles, whereas in patients who had radiotherapy alone it started 4-6 weeks after radiotherapy. Peripheral blood was collected at six visits: V03 (baseline), V05, V07, V10, V12 and V13. Prior to enrollment, standard therapy consisting of radiotherapy alone, temozolomide alone, or radiochemotherapy with temozolomide had been administered to patients, with the combination being received by most patients. The roughly 34 treated patients were around 62% male and roughly 40% female, with a mean age of around 40 years. Longitudinal TCRB deep sequencing was performed for some 25 treated patients wherever samples were available for exploratory analyses. The week-35 safety follow-up took place at visit V12, and the week-47 end of study took place at visit V13. What the work shows at the level of the full study, not this receptor alone: Selection of PBMC samples for TCRB deep sequencing was based on availability. No apparent relationship was observed between pseudoprogression and alterations in the top peripheral T cell clonotypes detected by TCRB sequencing. The authors noted that analyses of patient blood samples could not be reproduced because of sample limitations. Immune responses induced by the vaccine were seen in about 93% of patients across multiple MHC alleles.

The time point label corresponds to: week 35, safety follow-up. A 20-mer mutant IDH1 peptide at 300 micrograms in Montanide made up each vaccine dose, which was injected subcutaneously together with topical imiquimod. Patients were given eight vaccinations, in weeks 1, 3, 5, 7, 11, 15, 19 and 23, which matched visits V03 through V10. Donors had newly diagnosed WHO grade 3 or 4 IDH1-mutant astrocytomas with loss of nuclear ATRX. The samples were drawn from NOA16, a multicentre, single-arm, open-label phase I trial in Germany that tested a mutant IDH1 peptide vaccine in humans for the first time. Genomic DNA for TCRB sequencing was extracted from EDTA blood using the DNeasy Blood and Tissue Kit. V loses 4 bases, J loses 2 bases, and the germline ends lie 10 bases apart. CDR1 and CDR2, looked up from the germline V gene, are SNHLY and FYNNEI. The cysteine opens and the phenylalanine closes a CDR3 of 14 amino acids. The CDR3 DNA has 42 bases and is translated from base 1.

The sequence derives from a man aged 25 to 40 with glioma. Recombination connected TRBV2 to TRBJ2-3, with a tentative D gene TRBD1 over 5 matching bases. The source material was PBMCs, sampled from a glioma patient whose treatment included an IDH1 peptide vaccine. DNA sequence: TGTGCCAGCAGTGGACAGTATGACACAGATACGCAGTATTTT. This translates into CASSGQYDTDTQYF.